The source of this TCR beta chain is a study of T cells in Graves' hyperthyroidism and ophthalmopathy. Across the study: Peripheral blood specimens were obtained at initial diagnosis, prior to any treatment.

Comment on this clonotype: As yet, its antigen is unknown.

Study conclusions and caveats: Peripheral blood also featured most of the thyroid clonotypes expanded above 0.001.

Amplified TCR beta CDR3 regions derived from RNA transcripts. TCR CDR3 underwent first-round RT-PCR with the HTBI primer set. MiXCR, applied by TCRdb to the multiplex PCR reads, yields one record per CDR3 protein. The sample lists some 770,000 distinct CDR3 sequences, roughly 15% occurring once. Across 18 months, stable Graves' hyperthyroidism was marked by no progression to ophthalmopathy. Sequenced input: blood. The receptor comes from a man between 18 and 29 years old with Graves' hyperthyroidism.

For the CDR3, the DNA is TGCGCCAGCAGCCGGGGGCCGGGTAGATGGGGCCAAGAGACCCAGTACTTC. Protein sequence: CASSRGPGRWGQETQYF. The genes are TRBV5-1 and TRBJ2-5; D possibly uses TRBD1 or TRBD2 (6 bases each). The CDR3 is made up of 17 amino acids. V lost 4 bases to trimming and J lost 1 base, with 20 bases between them. CDR1 and CDR2 from the germline V gene are SGHRS and YFSETQ.